This T cell receptor beta chain originates from a study of blood T cell repertoires in COVID-19. Study as a whole: Sites in the United States, Italy and Spain provided acute and convalescent COVID-19 samples. T cells, B-cell-depleted T cells, or PBMCs supplied cDNA or gDNA.

Germline-derived CDR1 and CDR2 are KGHDR and SFDVKD. With 6 bases removed from V and 5 bases from J, the gap between germline ends came to 12 bases. This CDR3 comprises 13 residues. In the study's own analysis: Amplifying reference gene primers gave estimates of nucleated cell counts. The protocol was immunoSEQ multiplex PCR, while the TCRdb copy is restricted to in-frame clones and leaves out a portion. That table supplies the V and J calls and clone size; D and trimming were determined from the DNA. The sample has roughly 200,000 clones, 70% to 90% seen once. The receptor comes from a man between 60 and 70 years old with active or convalescent COVID-19. The chain links TRBV24-1 to TRBJ1-1; D may be TRBD1 (5 bases). The sequenced material came from peripheral blood. The CDR3: CATSPSGGTEAFF. CDR3 DNA sequence: TGTGCCACCAGTCCCTCGGGGGGGACTGAAGCTTTCTTT.